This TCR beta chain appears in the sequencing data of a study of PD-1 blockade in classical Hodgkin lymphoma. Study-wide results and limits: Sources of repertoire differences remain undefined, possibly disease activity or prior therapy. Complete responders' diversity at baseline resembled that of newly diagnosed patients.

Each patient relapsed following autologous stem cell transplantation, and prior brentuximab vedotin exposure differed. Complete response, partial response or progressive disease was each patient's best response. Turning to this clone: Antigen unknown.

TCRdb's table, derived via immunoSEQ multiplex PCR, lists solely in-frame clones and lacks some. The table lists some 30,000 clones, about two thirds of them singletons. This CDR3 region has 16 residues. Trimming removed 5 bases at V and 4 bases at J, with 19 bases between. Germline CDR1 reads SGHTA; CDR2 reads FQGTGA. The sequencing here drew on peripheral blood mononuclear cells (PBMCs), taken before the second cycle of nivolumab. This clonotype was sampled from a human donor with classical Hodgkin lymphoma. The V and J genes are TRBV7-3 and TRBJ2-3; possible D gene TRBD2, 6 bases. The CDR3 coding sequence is TGTGCCAGCAGCCCCGGACTACTAGTTCCGTCAGATACGCAGTATTTT. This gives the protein CASSPGLLVPSDTQYF.